These T cell receptor beta chains were read from a single sample in a study of Ad26.COV2.S vaccination and SARS-CoV-2 variants. Produced via immunoSEQ multiplex PCR; TCRdb's table is partial and in-frame only. The table records hundreds of thousands of clones, 75% to 95% of them present only once. Sequenced here: peripheral blood, sampled in a trial of Ad26.COV2.S vaccine versus placebo. These receptors all come from a person between 18 and 65 years old who received the Ad26.COV2.S COVID-19 vaccine or a placebo. Both conserved end residues are part of each CDR3. The D gene is left open where the match is weak. The listing skips clone size in some rows; elsewhere it reads once, few, many or a size class.

NA	TRBV10-1	TRBD2	TRBJ2-3	CASSESASGRADTQYF	TGCGCCAGCAGTGAGTCGGCTAGCGGGAGAGCGGATACGCAGTATTTT
NA	TRBV5-1	NA	TRBJ1-6	CASSLRAGNSPLHF	TGCGCCAGCAGCTTGAGGGCAGGTAATTCACCCCTCCACTTT
NA	TRBV19	NA	TRBJ1-5	CASSTGQINQPQHF	TGTGCCAGTAGTACCGGACAGATCAATCAGCCCCAGCATTTT
NA	TRBV28	TRBD1	TRBJ1-5	CASSAIPPGQGTDQPQHF	TGTGCCAGCAGTGCAATACCCCCGGGACAGGGGACGGATCAGCCCCAGCATTTT
NA	TRBV5-4	TRBD2	TRBJ2-7	CASSPGLAGGPAYEQYF	TGTGCCAGCAGCCCAGGACTAGCGGGAGGCCCAGCCTACGAGCAGTACTTC
NA	TRBV30	NA	TRBJ1-2	CAWSWAEIVGYTF	TGTGCCTGGAGTTGGGCAGAGATCGTCGGCTACACCTTC
many	TRBV6-5	NA	TRBJ2-2	CASSYRQVRGTGELFF	TGTGCCAGCAGTTATCGACAGGTCCGGGGCACCGGGGAGCTGTTTTTT
NA	TRBV3-1/TRBV3-2	NA	TRBJ1-6	CASSQRGSLHF	TGTGCCAGCAGCCAAAGAGGGTCCCTCCACTTT
NA	TRBV6-5	NA	TRBJ2-3	CASKSDSHTDTQYF	TGTGCCAGCAAATCGGACAGTCACACAGATACGCAGTATTTT
NA	TRBV6-2/TRBV6-3	TRBD2	TRBJ2-7	CASSYSLAGASYEQYF	TGTGCCAGCAGTTACTCTCTAGCGGGGGCCTCCTACGAGCAGTACTTC
NA	TRBV4-1	TRBD2	TRBJ2-7	CASSQGLGGAYEQYF	TGCGCCAGCAGCCAAGGCCTTGGGGGGGCCTACGAGCAGTACTTC
NA	TRBV6-5	TRBD1	TRBJ1-1	CASRVQGAVNTEAFF	TGTGCCAGCAGAGTACAGGGGGCGGTGAACACTGAAGCTTTCTTT
NA	TRBV6-5	NA	TRBJ1-1	CASSPTNTEAFF	TGTGCCAGCAGTCCCACGAACACTGAAGCTTTCTTT
NA	TRBV7-8	TRBD2	TRBJ2-1	CASSLHAGESSYNEQFF	TGTGCCAGCAGCTTACATGCGGGAGAGAGCTCCTACAATGAGCAGTTCTTC
NA	TRBV28	NA	TRBJ2-2	CASSLAYSANTGELFF	TGTGCCAGCAGTTTGGCCTACTCAGCGAACACCGGGGAGCTGTTTTTT
few	TRBV30	NA	TRBJ1-5	CAWQVGGNQPQHF	TGTGCCTGGCAGGTTGGGGGCAATCAGCCCCAGCATTTT
NA	TRBV28	NA	TRBJ1-1	CASSPWVGRRGLNTEAFF	TGTGCCAGCAGTCCCTGGGTGGGACGGCGGGGGCTGAACACTGAAGCTTTCTTT
NA	TRBV14	NA	TRBJ1-1	CASSQRYGGIVTEAFF	TGTGCCAGCAGCCAACGGTACGGGGGGATAGTCACTGAAGCTTTCTTT
NA	TRBV18	NA	TRBJ1-6	CASSPQGFNSPLHF	TGTGCCAGCTCACCACAGGGGTTCAATTCACCCCTCCACTTT
NA	TRBV9	TRBD1	TRBJ1-2	CASSRDRGFGGYTF	TGTGCCAGCAGCCGCGACAGGGGGTTTGGGGGCTACACCTTC
NA	TRBV3-1/TRBV3-2	TRBD1	TRBJ2-5	CASSQGDRNQETQYF	TGTGCCAGCAGCCAGGGGGACAGAAATCAAGAGACCCAGTACTTC
NA	TRBV6-5	NA	TRBJ1-1	CASSSPGIGAEAFF	TGTGCCAGCAGTTCTCCTGGCATCGGGGCTGAAGCTTTCTTT
NA	TRBV6-4	NA	TRBJ2-3	CASSEQGGTDTQYF	TGTGCCAGCAGTGAACAGGGCGGCACAGATACGCAGTATTTT
NA	TRBV10-3	NA	TRBJ1-2	CAISEKGQAYGYTF	TGTGCCATCAGTGAAAAAGGACAAGCCTATGGCTACACCTTC
NA	TRBV30	NA	TRBJ2-4	CAWSLGSLAKNIQYF	TGTGCCTGGAGCTTGGGCAGCCTAGCCAAAAACATTCAGTACTTC
NA	TRBV5-6	TRBD1	TRBJ2-2	CASSSLQGNLGGELFF	TGTGCCAGCAGCTCACTACAGGGGAACCTCGGAGGGGAGCTGTTTTTT
NA	TRBV29-1	TRBD1	TRBJ2-1	CSSPGQGAYNEQFF	TGCAGCTCCCCGGGACAGGGGGCTTACAATGAGCAGTTCTTC
NA	TRBV5-1	NA	TRBJ2-2	CASSLFLGMNTGELFF	TGCGCCAGCAGCTTGTTTTTAGGGATGAACACCGGGGAGCTGTTTTTT
NA	TRBV12-3/TRBV12-4	TRBD2	TRBJ2-7	CASRLAGAYEQYF	TGTGCCAGCAGGCTAGCGGGAGCGTACGAGCAGTACTTC
once	TRBV7-5	NA	TRBJ1-1	CARSSSGNTEAFF	TGTGCCAGAAGCTCCAGTGGGAACACTGAAGCTTTCTTT
NA	TRBV19	TRBD1	TRBJ2-3	CASSPTGTGAGDTQYF	TGTGCCAGTAGTCCTACCGGGACAGGGGCAGGAGATACGCAGTATTTT
NA	TRBV2	NA	TRBJ2-1	CASSEKAYNEQFF	TGTGCCAGCAGTGAAAAGGCTTACAATGAGCAGTTCTTC
once	TRBV19	NA	TRBJ1-1	CASSITVNTEAFF	TGTGCCAGTAGTATAACGGTGAACACTGAAGCTTTCTTT
NA	TRBV5-1	NA	TRBJ1-3	CASSLGFSSGNTIYF	TGCGCCAGCAGCTTGGGGTTTAGCTCTGGAAACACCATATATTTT
NA	TRBV6-1	NA	TRBJ2-7	CASSDPSGEQYF	TGTGCCAGCAGTGACCCAAGTGGCGAGCAGTACTTC
NA	TRBV19	NA	TRBJ2-1	CASSLRSYNEQFF	TGTGCCAGTAGTCTCAGGAGCTACAATGAGCAGTTCTTC
once	TRBV6-2/TRBV6-3	TRBD2	TRBJ2-7	CASSYTGTSGSPAYEQYF	TGTGCCAGCAGTTACACCGGGACTAGCGGGAGTCCCGCCTACGAGCAGTACTTC
NA	TRBV6-5	NA	TRBJ2-7	CASSPLEGESYEQYF	TGTGCCAGCAGTCCCTTAGAGGGGGAGAGCTACGAGCAGTACTTC